Each of the 10 T cell receptor beta chains below was sequenced from the same sample in a study of a mutant IDH1 vaccine in newly diagnosed glioma (dated by TCRdb to the early 2020s). The time point tag for this specimen amounts to: week 23, last vaccination. Each vaccine dose, consisting of 300 ug of a 20-mer mutant IDH1 peptide in Montanide, was administered subcutaneously with topical imiquimod. These receptors have no identified antigens. Receptor amplification or capture employed the immunoSEQ multiplex PCR assay. In TCRdb, the immuneACCESS table is reduced to in-frame sequences with V and J assigned. These tables do not hold every clone; where another copy was compared, an unresolved V gene accounts for under half, and the others remain unexplained. For this sample the table gives about 38,000 clones, of which approximately 80% were detected only once. Of the sample, 4.5% to 5.5% is held by the ten largest clones.

The source was PBMCs, collected from a glioma patient whose treatment included an IDH1 peptide vaccine. These receptors came from a man in his forties with glioma.

The V and J genes are TRBV5-4 and TRBJ2-5, with D maybe TRBD1 (5 bases). The germline CDR1 and CDR2 sequences are SGHNT and YYREEE (reference sequence). V was shortened by 4 bases and J by 3 bases, with 13 bases between the two germline ends. This CDR3 is 14 amino acids long. This chain's CDR3 is CASSPMTEKETQYF. In DNA, the CDR3 is TGTGCCAGCAGCCCGATGACAGAGAAAGAGACCCAGTACTTC.

The CDR3 sequence is CASSFTGGNEQYF. DNA for the CDR3: TGTGCCAGCAGCTTTACAGGGGGGAACGAGCAGTACTTC. The genes are TRBV7-9 and TRBJ2-7; 8 nucleotides agree with TRBD1. The CDR3 is made up of 13 amino acids. J lost 5 bases, V lost 3 bases, and 3 bases had no gene match. The germline V gene encodes CDR1 SEHNR and CDR2 FQNEAQ (reference sequence).

This clone was picked up one time. The chain links TRBV2 to TRBJ2-7, with 7 bases aligning to TRBD2. Germline V gene lookup returns CDR1 SNHLY and CDR2 FYNNEI. V lost 7 bases and J lost 0; bases outside the gene matches: 6. The CDR3 extends over 14 amino acids. The CDR3, as DNA: TGTGCCAGCATGCGGGGGTACTACTCCTACGAGCAGTACTTC. This translates into CASMRGYYSYEQYF. Full variable domain (remainder filled in from reference TRBV2 and TRBJ2-7): EPEVTQTPSHQVTQMGQEVILRCVPISNHLYFYWYRQILGQKVEFLVSFYNNEISEKSEIFDDQFSVERPDGSNFTLKIRSTKLEDSAMYFCASMRGYYSYEQYFGPGTRLTVT.

Concerning this clone itself: In the same sample, other DNA sequences code for this CDR3. The chain joins TRBV28 to TRBJ1-5; D is undetermined. V lost 2 bases to trimming and J lost 0 bases, with 5 bases between them. Germline V gene lookup returns CDR1 MDHEN and CDR2 SYDVKM. The CDR3 contains 14 residues. The CDR3 nucleotides read TGTGCCAGCAGTTTAGGACCTAGCAATCAGCCCCAGCATTTT. It translates to CASSLGPSNQPQHF.

V is TRBV11-2 and J is TRBJ1-1; tentative D call: TRBD1 (6 bases). The CDR3 extends over 15 amino acids. CDR1 and CDR2 (germline): SGHAT, FQNNGV. V was cut by 5 bases and J by 0 bases, with 13 bases left in between. The CDR3 protein is CASSILQGVNTEAFF. DNA for the CDR3: TGTGCCAGCAGCATCCTACAGGGAGTGAACACTGAAGCTTTCTTT.

The chain combines TRBV30 with TRBJ2-7, with D possibly being TRBD1 (5 bases). Germline CDR1 and CDR2: GTSNPN and SVGIG (reference sequence). Trimming removed 5 bases from V and 1 base from J, with 15 bases in between. The CDR3 is made up of 14 amino acids. In DNA, the CDR3 is TGTGCCTGGGATAATGGGCAGGGATCCTACGAGCAGTACTTC. This sequence encodes CAWDNGQGSYEQYF. The full variable domain, its missing parts supplied by reference TRBV30 and TRBJ2-7, is SQTIHQWPATLVQPVGSPLSLECTVEGTSNPNLYWYRQAAGRGLQLLFYSVGIGQISSEVPQNLSASRPQDRQFILSSKKLLLSDSGFYLCAWDNGQGSYEQYFGPGTRLTVT.

The V call is TRBV5-4, the J call TRBJ2-3, with 13 bases matching TRBD2. The V and J ends lost 9 bases and 2 bases, in that order; junction bases with no gene match: 12. Germline V gene data show CDR1 as SGHNT and CDR2 as YYREEE (reference sequence). The CDR3 length is 17 residues. This CDR3 reads CATTGLAGDPNTDTQYF. In DNA form, the CDR3 reads TGTGCCACCACCGGACTAGCGGGGGACCCCAACACAGATACGCAGTATTTT. The whole variable domain, remainder taken from reference TRBV5-4 and TRBJ2-3, is ETGVTQSPTHLIKTRGQQVTLRCSSQSGHNTVSWYQQALGQGPQFIFQYYREEENGRGNFPPRFSGLQFPNYSSELNVNALELDDSALYLCATTGLAGDPNTDTQYFGPGTRLTVL.

The CDR3 region is CASSVDRGNTGELFF. CDR3 bases: TGTGCCAGCAGTGTCGACAGAGGAAACACCGGGGAGCTGTTTTTT. The V gene is TRBV6-1, the J gene TRBJ1-3; possibly TRBD1 for D (5 bases). The J call is doubtful: the DNA matches TRBJ2-2 better. This CDR3 region has 15 residues. Germline values: CDR1 MNHNS, CDR2 SASEGT.

CDR3 DNA: TGTGCCACGCGGCCGACAGAGGGGCACGAGCAGTACTTC. Translation: CATRPTEGHEQYF. The chain carries TRBV10-3 and TRBJ2-5; either TRBD1 or TRBD2 may supply D (5 bases each). The tail of the sequence fits TRBJ2-7 better, so the J call may be wrong. This CDR3 region has 13 residues. Germline assignment: CDR1 ENHRY and CDR2 SYGVKD.

This clone has only one observation. The chain joins TRBV10-3 to TRBJ2-3; 11 bases map to TRBD2. The germline V gene encodes CDR1 ENHRY and CDR2 SYGVKD. The CDR3 loop spans 14 amino acids. J gave up 5 bases and V 10 bases, and 8 bases lay outside the gene matches. The CDR3 loop is CATGSGGAGDTQYF. The CDR3 DNA reads as TGTGCCACCGGTAGCGGGGGGGCGGGAGATACGCAGTATTTT.